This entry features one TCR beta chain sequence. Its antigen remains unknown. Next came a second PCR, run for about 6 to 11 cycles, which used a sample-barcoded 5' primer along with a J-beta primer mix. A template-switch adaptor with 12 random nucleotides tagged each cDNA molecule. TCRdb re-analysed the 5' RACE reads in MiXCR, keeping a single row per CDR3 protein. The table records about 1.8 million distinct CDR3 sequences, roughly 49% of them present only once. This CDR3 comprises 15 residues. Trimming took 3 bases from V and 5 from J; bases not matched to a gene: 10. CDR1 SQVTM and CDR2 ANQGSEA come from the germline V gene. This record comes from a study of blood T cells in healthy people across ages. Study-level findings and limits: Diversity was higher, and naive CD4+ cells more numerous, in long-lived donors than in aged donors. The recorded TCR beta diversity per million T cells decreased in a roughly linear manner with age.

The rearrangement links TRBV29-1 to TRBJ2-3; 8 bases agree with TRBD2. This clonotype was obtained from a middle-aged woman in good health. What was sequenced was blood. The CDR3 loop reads CSVEGLVGGIDTQYF. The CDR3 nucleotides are TGCAGCGTTGAGGGACTAGTGGGGGGGATAGATACGCAGTATTTT.